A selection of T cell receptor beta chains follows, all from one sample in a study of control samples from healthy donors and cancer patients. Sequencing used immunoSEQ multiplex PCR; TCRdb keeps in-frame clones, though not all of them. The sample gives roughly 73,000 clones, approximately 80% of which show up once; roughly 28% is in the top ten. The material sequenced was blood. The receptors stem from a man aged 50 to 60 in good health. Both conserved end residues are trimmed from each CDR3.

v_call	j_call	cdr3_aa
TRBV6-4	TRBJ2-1	ASSLSGSSYNEQF
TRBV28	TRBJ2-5	ASSRPGREETQY
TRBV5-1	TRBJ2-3	ASSLGPTDTQY
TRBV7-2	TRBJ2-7	ASSLFSKSQY
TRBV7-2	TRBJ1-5	ASSLETGAFNQPQH
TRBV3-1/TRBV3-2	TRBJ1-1	ASSLTGALNTEAF
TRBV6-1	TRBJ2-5	ASSERRETQY
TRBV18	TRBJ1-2	ASSPVLQDGYT
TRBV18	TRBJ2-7	ASSPQAPSYEQY
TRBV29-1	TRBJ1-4	SVTGQGNEKLF
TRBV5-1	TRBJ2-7	ASSPTRDNSYEQY
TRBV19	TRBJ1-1	ASSIWGPNTEAF
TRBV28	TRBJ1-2	ASSLYGDQGYT
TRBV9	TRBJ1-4	ASSVVGTTNEKLF
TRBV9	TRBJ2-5	ASSPRPDRQETQY
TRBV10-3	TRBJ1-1	AVARNTEAF
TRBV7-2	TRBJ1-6	ASSLVPGVNNSPLH
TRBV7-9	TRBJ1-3	ASRQGGISGNTIY
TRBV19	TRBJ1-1	ASSILSGRAF
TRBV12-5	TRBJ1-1	ASGPGQPNTEAF
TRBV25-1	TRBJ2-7	ASSEWVTVNEQY
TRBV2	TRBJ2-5	ASRQETQY
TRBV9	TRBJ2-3	ASSVGVGLQAPDTQY
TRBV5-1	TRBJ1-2	ASTGGAYGYT
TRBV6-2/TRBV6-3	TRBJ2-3	ASSYRPGSVTDTQY
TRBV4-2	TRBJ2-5	ASSQEAGTEAGGYFETQY
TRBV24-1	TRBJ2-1	ATSGDYNEQF
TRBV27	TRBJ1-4	ASSSIQATNEKLF
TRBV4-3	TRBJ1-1	ASSQAVLQGEYTEAF
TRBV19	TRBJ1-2	ASGQSYGYT
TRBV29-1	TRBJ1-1	SLRGTMNTEAF
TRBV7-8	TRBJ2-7	ASSLGRLAASYEQY
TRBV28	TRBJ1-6	ASSSPGSNSPLH
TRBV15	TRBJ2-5	ATSRDRGAPETQY
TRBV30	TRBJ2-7	AWSGQGAHEQY
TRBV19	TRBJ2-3	ASSIRSSTDTQY